This T cell receptor (beta chain) was sequenced during a study of OX40 agonist ivuxolimab in advanced cancers. Study observations and caveats: Expanded peripheral T cells had an undetermined antigen specificity.

The sample holds one count of this clone. What it binds is unknown. The CDR3 totals 13 residues. V was clipped by 3 bases and J by 3 bases, with 9 bases between them. Germline assignment: CDR1 KGHSH and CDR2 LQKENI. The data were produced by immunoSEQ multiplex PCR, yet TCRdb's version contains in-frame clones alone and is incomplete. Among approximately 82,000 clones listed, 89% were seen once. This receptor was identified in an adult with an advanced solid tumor such as melanoma, head and neck, liver or kidney cancer. The sequencing used CD4+ or CD8+ T cells sorted from blood, collected in a trial of the OX40 agonist ivuxolimab. The gene calls are TRBV18 and TRBJ2-7; weak D call: TRBD1 (6 bases). The chain's CDR3 is CASSPDSLYEQYF. The CDR3 DNA reads TGTGCCAGCTCACCGGACAGCCTCTACGAGCAGTACTTC. Together with reference TRBV18 and TRBJ2-7, the CDR3 gives the full variable domain: NAGVMQNPRHLVRRRGQEARLRCSPMKGHSHVYWYRQLPEEGLKFMVYLQKENIIDESGMPKERFSAEFPKEGPSILRIQQVVRGDSAAYFCASSPDSLYEQYFGPGTRLTVT.